This T cell receptor beta chain was sequenced during a study of blood T cell repertoires in COVID-19. Study in general: COVID-19 samples from acute and convalescent phases originated in the United States, Italy and Spain.

Repertoires were generated with immunoSEQ multiplex PCR, while TCRdb's copy carries only in-frame clones and drops some. The table includes 130,000 to 150,000 clones, 82% detected once. The receptor was isolated from a human donor with acute or convalescent COVID-19. The donor label of this sample is uncertain. The sample consisted of peripheral blood.

CDR3 protein: CASSRSQKSTEAFF. CDR3 nucleotide sequence: TGTGCCAGCAGCCGCTCCCAAAAGAGCACTGAAGCTTTCTTT. The chain is built from TRBV11-3 and TRBJ1-1; no clear D gene. The V gene's germline CDR1 is SGHNT and CDR2 YENEEA. The CDR3 loop spans 14 amino acids. V gave up 5 bases and J gave up 4 bases, with 14 bases separating them.